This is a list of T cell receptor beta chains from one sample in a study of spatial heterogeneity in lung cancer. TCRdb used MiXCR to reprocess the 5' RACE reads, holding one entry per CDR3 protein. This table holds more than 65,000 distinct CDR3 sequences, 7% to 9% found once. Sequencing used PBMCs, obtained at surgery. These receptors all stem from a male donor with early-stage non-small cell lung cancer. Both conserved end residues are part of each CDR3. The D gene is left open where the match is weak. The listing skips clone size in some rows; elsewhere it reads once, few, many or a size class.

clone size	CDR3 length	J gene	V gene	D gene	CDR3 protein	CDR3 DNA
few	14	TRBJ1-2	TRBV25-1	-	CASSEQGSGYGYTF	TGTGCCAGCAGTGAGCAGGGCTCAGGCTATGGCTACACCTTC
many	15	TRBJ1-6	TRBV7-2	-	CASSLATGTHSPLHF	TGTGCCAGCAGCTTAGCTACAGGGACCCATTCACCCCTCCACTTT
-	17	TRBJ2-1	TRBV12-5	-	CASGSPFRSNPYNEQFF	TGTGCTAGTGGTTCACCCTTCAGGAGTAACCCCTACAATGAGCAGTTCTTC
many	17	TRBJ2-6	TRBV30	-	CAWSDPRDFRWANVLTF	TGTGCCTGGAGTGACCCTCGTGACTTTAGATGGGCCAACGTCCTGACTTTC
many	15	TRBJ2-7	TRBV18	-	CASSPLSRRSYEQYF	TGTGCCAGCTCACCCCTGAGCAGGAGGTCCTACGAGCAGTACTTC
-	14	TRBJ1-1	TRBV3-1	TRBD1	CASSQEQGRTEAFF	TGTGCCAGCAGCCAAGAACAGGGGAGGACTGAAGCTTTCTTT
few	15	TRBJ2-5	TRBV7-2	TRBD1	CASSLDRGGSETQYF	TGTGCCAGCAGTCTTGACAGGGGAGGAAGTGAGACCCAGTACTTC
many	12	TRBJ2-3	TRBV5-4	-	CASSLDGDTQYF	TGTGCCAGCAGCTTGGACGGGGATACGCAGTATTTT
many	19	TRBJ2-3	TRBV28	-	CASSPHLLTGLLGTDTQYF	TGTGCCAGCAGTCCCCACCTACTGACGGGACTTCTAGGCACAGATACGCAGTATTTT
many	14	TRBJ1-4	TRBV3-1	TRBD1	CASSHGTAKEKLFF	TGTGCCAGCAGCCACGGGACAGCGAAGGAAAAACTGTTTTTT
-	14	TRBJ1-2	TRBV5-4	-	CASSLDLRTYGYTF	TGTGCCAGCAGCTTGGACTTAAGGACCTATGGCTACACCTTC
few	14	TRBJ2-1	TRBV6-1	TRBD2	CASLESGRGNEQFF	TGTGCCAGCCTCGAAAGCGGGAGGGGGAATGAGCAGTTCTTC
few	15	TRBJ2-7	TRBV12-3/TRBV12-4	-	CASSLRDRRPEEQYF	TGTGCCAGCAGTTTGCGTGACAGGAGACCGGAGGAGCAGTACTTC
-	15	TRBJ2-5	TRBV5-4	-	CASSLPGVLGETQYF	TGTGCCAGCAGCCTCCCTGGGGTACTAGGGGAGACCCAGTACTTC
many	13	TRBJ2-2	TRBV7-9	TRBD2	CASSPAGAGELFF	TGTGCCAGCAGCCCGGCGGGGGCCGGGGAGCTGTTTTTT
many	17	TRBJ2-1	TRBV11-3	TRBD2	CASSLEGSGLAYNEQFF	TGTGCCAGCAGCTTGGAAGGGTCGGGACTAGCATACAATGAGCAGTTCTTC
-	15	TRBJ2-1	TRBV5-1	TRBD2	CASSSLSGANNEQFF	TGCGCCAGCAGCTCCCTAAGCGGGGCTAACAATGAGCAGTTCTTC
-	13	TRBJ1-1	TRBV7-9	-	CASSLDLRTEAFF	TGTGCCAGCAGCTTAGACCTTAGGACTGAAGCTTTCTTT
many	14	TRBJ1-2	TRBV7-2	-	CASSPYSELYGYTF	TGTGCCAGCAGCCCCTACAGTGAACTCTATGGCTACACCTTC
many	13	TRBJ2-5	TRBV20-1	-	CSARFPGVETQYF	TGCAGTGCTAGGTTCCCAGGGGTAGAGACCCAGTACTTC
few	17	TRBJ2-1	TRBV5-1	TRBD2	CASSQGTSLPPYNEQFF	TGCGCCAGCAGCCAGGGGACTAGCCTCCCCCCATACAATGAGCAGTTCTTC
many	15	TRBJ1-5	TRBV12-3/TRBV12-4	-	CASSLEADSNQPQHF	TGTGCCAGCAGTTTAGAGGCAGATAGCAATCAGCCCCAGCATTTT
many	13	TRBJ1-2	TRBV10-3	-	CAISESREYGYTF	TGTGCCATCAGTGAGTCGAGGGAGTATGGCTACACCTTC
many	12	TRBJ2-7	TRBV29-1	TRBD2	CSVSSGSYEQYF	TGCAGCGTTTCTAGCGGGAGTTACGAGCAGTACTTC
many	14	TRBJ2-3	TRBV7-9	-	CASSVGGDTDTQYF	TGTGCCAGCAGCGTCGGGGGCGACACAGATACGCAGTATTTT
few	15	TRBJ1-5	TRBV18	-	CASSSLQQGNQPQHF	TGTGCCAGCTCATCACTACAGCAGGGGAATCAGCCCCAGCATTTT
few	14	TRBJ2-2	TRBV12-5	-	CASGSNRIIGELFF	TGTGCTAGTGGTTCAAACAGGATAATCGGGGAGCTGTTTTTT
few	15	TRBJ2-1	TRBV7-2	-	CASSLTAASYNEQFF	TGTGCCAGCAGCTTAACAGCGGCTTCCTACAATGAGCAGTTCTTC
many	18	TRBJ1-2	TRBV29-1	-	CSAWRLDSDPSLNYGYTF	TGCAGCGCCTGGCGGCTGGACAGTGACCCCTCACTTAACTATGGCTACACCTTC
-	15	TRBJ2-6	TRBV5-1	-	CASSPGVTGANVLTF	TGCGCCAGCAGCCCGGGAGTCACTGGGGCCAACGTCCTGACTTTC
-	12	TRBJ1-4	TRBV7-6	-	CAISLVQGRLFF	TGTGCCATCAGCTTAGTACAGGGTAGACTGTTTTTT
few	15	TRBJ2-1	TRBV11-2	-	CASTQVGNTYNEQFF	TGTGCCAGCACACAGGTGGGGAATACTTACAATGAGCAGTTCTTC
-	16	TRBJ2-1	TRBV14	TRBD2	CASSQRLAGVYYEQFF	TGTGCCAGCAGCCAACGTCTAGCGGGAGTTTACTATGAGCAGTTCTTC
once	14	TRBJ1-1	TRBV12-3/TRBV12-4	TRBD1	CASSLGTGGAEAFF	TGTGCCAGCAGTTTAGGCACAGGGGGAGCTGAAGCTTTCTTT
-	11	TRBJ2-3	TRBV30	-	CAWGHTDTQYF	TGTGCCTGGGGCCACACAGATACGCAGTATTTT
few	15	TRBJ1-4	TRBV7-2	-	CASSPSGRANEKLFF	TGTGCCAGCAGCCCTTCGGGCAGGGCGAATGAAAAACTGTTTTTT
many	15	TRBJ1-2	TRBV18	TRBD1	CASSPIDRAFYGYTF	TGTGCCAGCTCACCAATTGACAGGGCATTCTATGGCTACACCTTC
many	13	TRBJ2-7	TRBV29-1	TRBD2	CSVEVSGRDEQYF	TGCAGCGTTGAAGTAAGCGGGAGGGACGAGCAGTACTTC
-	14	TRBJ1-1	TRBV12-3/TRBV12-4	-	CASSLPGMNTEAFF	TGTGCCAGCAGTTTACCCGGGATGAACACTGAAGCTTTCTTT
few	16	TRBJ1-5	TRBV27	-	CASSLNRGYSNQPQHF	TGTGCCAGCAGTTTGAACCGGGGCTATAGCAATCAGCCCCAGCATTTT
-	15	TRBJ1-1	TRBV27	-	CASRSWDRETAEAFF	TGTGCCAGCAGGTCGTGGGATCGGGAAACGGCTGAAGCTTTCTTT
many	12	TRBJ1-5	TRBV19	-	CASSLTGRTQHF	TGTGCCAGTAGTCTGACAGGTAGGACCCAGCATTTT
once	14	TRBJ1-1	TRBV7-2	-	CASSPLRGGTEAFF	TGTGCCAGCAGCCCCCTTCGGGGGGGCACTGAAGCTTTCTTT
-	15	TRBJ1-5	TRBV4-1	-	CASSQFGSPDQPQHF	TGCGCCAGCAGCCAATTTGGCAGCCCAGATCAGCCCCAGCATTTT
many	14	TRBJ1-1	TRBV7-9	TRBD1	CASSTQGARTEAFF	TGTGCCAGCAGCACTCAGGGGGCGCGCACTGAAGCTTTCTTT
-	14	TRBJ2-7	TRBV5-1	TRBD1	CASSPPGQGYEQYF	TGCGCCAGCAGCCCACCGGGACAGGGCTACGAGCAGTACTTC
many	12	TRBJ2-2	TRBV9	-	CASRGDTGELFF	TGTGCCAGCAGAGGGGACACCGGGGAGCTGTTTTTT
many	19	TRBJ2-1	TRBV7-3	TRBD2	CASSPFTLGGRVTYNEQFF	TGTGCCAGCAGTCCTTTTACCCTTGGCGGGAGGGTAACCTACAATGAGCAGTTCTTC
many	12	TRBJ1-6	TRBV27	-	CASSIGRDALHF	TGTGCCAGCAGTATCGGGAGGGACGCCCTCCACTTT
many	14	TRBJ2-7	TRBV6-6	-	CASRDSDYSYEQYF	TGTGCCAGCAGGGACTCGGACTACTCCTACGAGCAGTACTTC
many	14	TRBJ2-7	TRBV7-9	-	CASRSGKATYEQYF	TGTGCCAGCAGGTCGGGGAAAGCTACCTACGAGCAGTACTTC
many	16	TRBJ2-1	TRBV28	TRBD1	CASIETGPSSYNEQFF	TGTGCCAGCATAGAGACAGGGCCGAGCTCCTACAATGAGCAGTTCTTC
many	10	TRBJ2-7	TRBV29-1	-	CSVREYEQYF	TGCAGCGTTAGGGAGTACGAGCAGTACTTC
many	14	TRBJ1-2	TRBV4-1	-	CASSQDGTGLGYTF	TGCGCCAGCAGCCAAGACGGTACAGGGCTCGGCTACACCTTC
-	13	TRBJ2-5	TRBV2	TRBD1	CASTRTGQETQYF	TGTGCCAGCACCAGGACAGGTCAAGAGACCCAGTACTTC